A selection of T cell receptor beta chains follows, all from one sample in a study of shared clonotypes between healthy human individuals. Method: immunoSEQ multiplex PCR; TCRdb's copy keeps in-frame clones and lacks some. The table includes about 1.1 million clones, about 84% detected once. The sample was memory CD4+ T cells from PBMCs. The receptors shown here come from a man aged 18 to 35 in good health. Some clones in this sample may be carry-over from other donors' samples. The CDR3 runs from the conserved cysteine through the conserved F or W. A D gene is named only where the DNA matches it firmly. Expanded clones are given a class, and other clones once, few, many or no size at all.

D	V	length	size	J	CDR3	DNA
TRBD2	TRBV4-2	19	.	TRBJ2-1	CASSQMFETGTSFIYEQFF	TGTGCCAGCAGCCAAATGTTCGAGACCGGGACTAGCTTCATCTATGAGCAGTTCTTC
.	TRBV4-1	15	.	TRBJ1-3	CASSRGGGGGNTIYF	TGCGCCAGCAGCCGGGGTGGGGGCGGTGGAAACACCATATATTTT
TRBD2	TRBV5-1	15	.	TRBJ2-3	CASSSRTSRKDTQYF	TGCGCCAGCAGCTCTCGGACTAGCCGAAAAGATACGCAGTATTTT
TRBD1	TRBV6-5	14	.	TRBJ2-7	CASSYSRDRNEQYF	TGTGCCAGCAGTTACAGCCGGGACAGAAACGAGCAGTACTTC
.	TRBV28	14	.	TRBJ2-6	CASTRGSGANVLTF	TGTGCCAGCACCCGCGGCTCTGGGGCCAACGTCCTGACTTTC
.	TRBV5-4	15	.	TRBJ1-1	CASGNWGGQNTEAFF	TGTGCCAGCGGTAACTGGGGGGGACAAAACACTGAAGCTTTCTTT
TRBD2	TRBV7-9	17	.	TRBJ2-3	CASSQTFTSGATDTQYF	TGTGCCAGCAGCCAAACTTTTACTAGCGGGGCCACAGATACGCAGTATTTT
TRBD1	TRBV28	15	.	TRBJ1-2	CASSLPTGELYGYTF	TGTGCCAGCAGTCTCCCGACAGGGGAATTGTATGGCTACACCTTC
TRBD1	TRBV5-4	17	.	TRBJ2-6	CASSRGQGAFGANVLTF	TGTGCCAGCAGCAGAGGACAGGGGGCTTTCGGGGCCAACGTCCTGACTTTC
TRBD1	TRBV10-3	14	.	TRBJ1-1	CAISPGQGGTEAFF	TGTGCCATCAGTCCTGGACAGGGCGGCACTGAAGCTTTCTTT
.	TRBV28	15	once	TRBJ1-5	CASSLGGGDMGPQHF	TGTGCCAGCAGTTTAGGGGGAGGGGATATGGGCCCCCAGCATTTT
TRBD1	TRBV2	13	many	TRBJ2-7	CATAPTGGYEQYF	TGTGCCACCGCCCCGACAGGGGGTTACGAGCAGTACTTC
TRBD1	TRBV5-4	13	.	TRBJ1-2	CASSRDRERGYTF	TGTGCCAGCAGCCGGGACAGGGAGCGTGGCTACACCTTC
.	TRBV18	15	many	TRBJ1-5	CASSPRGAQGQPQHF	TGTGCCAGCTCACCACGGGGGGCGCAGGGTCAGCCCCAGCATTTT
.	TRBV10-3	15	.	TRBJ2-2	CAISDDPLSAGELFF	TGTGCCATCAGTGACGACCCCCTTAGCGCCGGGGAGCTGTTTTTT
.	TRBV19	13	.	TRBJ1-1	CASSIWTNTEAFF	TGTGCCAGTAGTATCTGGACAAACACTGAAGCTTTCTTT
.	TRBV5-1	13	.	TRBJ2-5	CASSRPTGETQYF	TGCGCCAGCAGCCGACCCACGGGGGAGACCCAGTACTTC